Below, 18 T cell receptor beta chains from the same sample are listed, as sequenced in a study of PD-L1 blockade in urothelial cancer (TCRdb year 2017). The library relied on the immunoSEQ multiplex PCR assay. TCRdb took this table from immuneACCESS and kept in-frame rearrangements with V and J called. Such tables lack part of the clones; where checked against another copy, unresolved V genes explain under half of the gap, and the rest is unexplained. The sample has around 40,000 clones on record, around 80% of them singletons. The top ten constitute roughly an eighth of the sample. Reading the label with the study, this specimen's time point is: peripheral blood 6 weeks after treatment start. The sample in question was PBMCs, obtained around atezolizumab (anti-PD-L1) treatment. Source of these receptors: a man in his sixties with urothelial cancer.

The gene calls are TRBV11-1 and TRBJ1-1, with unresolved D. The CDR3 covers 13 residues. Germline V gives CDR1 SGHAT, CDR2 FQDESV (reference sequence). Trimming took 2 bases from V and 6 from J, leaving 10 bases between them. The CDR3 DNA reads TGTGCCAGCAGCTTACGGGAAAGGTCTGAAGCTTTCTTT. Protein product: CASSLRERSEAFF.

The chain is built from TRBV7-2 and TRBJ2-1, with TRBD2 matching over 11 bases. Germline V gives CDR1 SGHTA, CDR2 FQGNSA. This CDR3 region has 16 residues. V shed 5 bases and J 6 bases; nucleotides not matched to a gene: 9. The CDR3 DNA sequence: TGTGCCAGCAGCATCCCTGTAGCGGGGGGGCCCAATGAGCAGTTCTTC. Translation: CASSIPVAGGPNEQFF. Supplemented by reference TRBV7-2 and TRBJ2-1, the full variable domain reads GAGVSQSPSNKVTEKGKDVELRCDPISGHTALYWYRQSLGQGLEFLIYFQGNSAPDKSGLPSDRFSAERTGGSVSTLTIQRTQQEDSAVYLCASSIPVAGGPNEQFFGPGTRLTVL.

This clone was observed once. The rearrangement links TRBV18 to TRBJ2-5, with 8 bases aligning to TRBD2. Germline V gene sequence: CDR1 KGHSH, CDR2 LQKENI. This CDR3 is built from 13 residues. The J segment lost 2 bases and the V segment lost 6 bases, leaving 2 bases of the junction unmatched. CDR3 sequence reads: CASSREGQETQYF. CDR3 bases: TGTGCCAGCTCTCGGGAGGGGCAAGAGACCCAGTACTTC.

The rearrangement uses TRBV2 and TRBJ2-5; 7 bases map to TRBD2. CDR3 length: 15 residues. CDR1 and CDR2 (germline): SNHLY, FYNNEI. Unmatched junction bases numbered 13, after V lost 7 bases and J lost 5 bases. CDR3 bases: TGTGCCAGCACCCGTCGGGGAGGGGCTATTGAGACCCAGTACTTC. It encodes CASTRRGGAIETQYF.

V is TRBV5-1 and J is TRBJ2-7; 11 positions match TRBD1. V lost 3 bases and J lost 2; bases outside the gene matches: 4. The CDR3 totals 15 residues. The germline CDR1 and CDR2 sequences are SGHRS and YFSETQ. CDR3 residues: CASSSGTGGTYEQYF. The CDR3 bases are TGCGCCAGCAGCTCCGGGACAGGGGGGACCTACGAGCAGTACTTC.

This chain uses TRBV2 with TRBJ2-3; tentative D call: TRBD2 (6 bases). Trimming shortened V by 4 bases and J by 1 base, and 21 bases separated the two germline ends. CDR3 length: 18 residues. Germline CDR1 reads SNHLY; CDR2 reads FYNNEI. CDR3 sequence reads: CASSVAQMGGAGTDTQYF. The DNA for the CDR3 is TGTGCCAGCAGTGTGGCACAAATGGGGGGAGCGGGCACAGATACGCAGTATTTT.

The chain has TRBV14 and TRBJ1-5; a possible D gene is TRBD1 (5 bases). CDR1 is SGHDN, CDR2 FVKESK, per germline. Trimming took off 1 base at V and 5 bases at J, with 6 bases between the two ends. This CDR3 has 13 amino acids. CDR3 sequence (DNA): TGTGCCAGCAGCCAAGGGGGGGATCAGCCCCAGCATTTT. Translation gives CASSQGGDQPQHF.

This clone was counted only a few times. The J gene is TRBJ2-1, the V gene TRBV5-4; 10 bases align to TRBD1. CDR3 length: 15 amino acids. After removal of 2 bases from V and 6 bases from J, the junction contained 5 bases not matched to a gene. Germline lookup yields CDR1 SGHNT and CDR2 YYREEE (reference sequence). CDR3 amino acids: CASSFDRGLRNEQFF. The CDR3 DNA is TGTGCCAGCAGCTTCGACAGGGGGCTACGCAATGAGCAGTTCTTC.

This clone showed up just a few times. The V call is TRBV28, the J call TRBJ1-6; 9 positions match TRBD1. V lost 11 bases, J lost 10 bases, and 12 bases stayed unmatched. The CDR3 consists of 14 residues. CDR1 is MDHEN and CDR2 is SYDVKM in the germline V gene. CDR3 amino acids: CASHARDRVSPLHF. DNA of the CDR3: TGTGCCTCTCACGCCCGGGACAGGGTCTCACCCCTCCACTTT.

This clone has more than one count but fewer than ten. The chain employs TRBV29-1 and TRBJ1-2; D is perhaps TRBD1 (5 bases). Looked up from germline, CDR1 is SQVTM and CDR2 is ANQGSEA. The CDR3 extends over 18 amino acids. Trimming left V 0 bases short and J 4 bases short, with 24 bases between. The CDR3: CSVEDLSSTVEGTYGYTF. In DNA form, the CDR3 reads TGCAGCGTTGAAGATCTTAGTTCGACAGTGGAGGGGACCTATGGCTACACCTTC.

This chain connects TRBV7-9 to TRBJ1-5, with TRBD1 identical over 7 bases. Germline values: CDR1 SEHNR, CDR2 FQNEAQ (reference sequence). The CDR3 extends over 17 amino acids. V trimming: 1 base; J trimming: 6 bases; junction bases outside the gene matches: 12. CDR3 sequence (DNA): TGTGCCAGCAGCTTAGGACAGGGCAGTGTGAGAGGTCAGCCCCAGCATTTT. Encoded protein: CASSLGQGSVRGQPQHF. Full variable domain (outside the CDR3, taken from reference TRBV7-9 and TRBJ1-5): DTGVSQNPRHKITKRGQNVTFRCDPISEHNRLYWYRQTLGQGPEFLTYFQNEAQLEKSRLLSDRFSAERPKGSFSTLEIQRTEQGDSAMYLCASSLGQGSVRGQPQHFGDGTRLSIL.

This clone occurred a few times. The chain combines TRBV7-2 with TRBJ2-7; 8 bases align to TRBD2. The germline V gene encodes CDR1 SGHTA and CDR2 FQGNSA. This CDR3 is 15 amino acids long. J was trimmed by 3 bases and V by 2 bases; bases with no gene match: 6. In nucleotides, the CDR3 is TGTGCCAGCAGCTTACTCCGGCTAGCGGGCTACGAGCAGTACTTC. It is translated as CASSLLRLAGYEQYF.

The V gene is TRBV6-1, the J gene TRBJ1-2, with D perhaps TRBD1 (5 bases). This CDR3 contains 13 residues. Trimming left V 2 bases short and J 6 bases short, with 10 bases between. Germline V gene lookup returns CDR1 MNHNS and CDR2 SASEGT. In DNA form, the CDR3 reads TGTGCCAGCAGTGAAAGACAGAAGGATGGCTACACCTTC. Amino acid sequence: CASSERQKDGYTF.

V usage is TRBV9 and J usage is TRBJ1-1; 7 nucleotides match TRBD1. J gave up 6 bases and V 3 bases, and 2 bases lay outside the gene matches. Per germline, CDR1 SGDLS and CDR2 YYNGEE. CDR3 length equals 12 residues. The DNA for the CDR3 is TGTGCCAGCAGCGAAGGGACAGCTGAAGCTTTCTTT. This sequence encodes CASSEGTAEAFF.

The chain joins TRBV6-5 to TRBJ2-1, with 10 bases aligning to TRBD1. The CDR3 runs 14 residues. V trimming: 6 bases; J trimming: 7 bases; junction bases outside the gene matches: 6. CDR1 MNHEY and CDR2 SVGAGI come from the germline V gene. CDR3 amino acids: CASSRDRGGNEQFF. CDR3 in DNA: TGTGCCAGCAGCCGGGACAGGGGAGGGAATGAGCAGTTCTTC.

V is TRBV6-6 and J is TRBJ1-4, with a tentative D call TRBD1 (6 bases). Germline assignment: CDR1 MNHNY and CDR2 SVGAGI (reference sequence). Trimming took off 5 bases at V and 1 base at J, with 8 bases between the two ends. The CDR3 contains 14 residues. The CDR3 coding sequence is TGTGCCAGCAGTCTGACAGGAACTAATGAAAAACTGTTTTTT. Protein sequence: CASSLTGTNEKLFF.

This sequence joins TRBV19 and TRBJ1-2, with D unresolved. V lost 3 bases to trimming and J lost 3 bases, with 8 bases between them. The CDR3 covers 13 residues. CDR1 and CDR2 from the germline V gene are LNHDA and SQIVND (reference sequence). The DNA of the CDR3 is TGTGCCAGTAGTATCGTTCGCGACTATGGCTACACCTTC. It is translated as CASSIVRDYGYTF.

The DNA for the CDR3 is TGTGCCAGCACCACCGGTAGAGAGCAGTTCTTC. It translates to CASTTGREQFF. J is TRBJ2-1 and V is TRBV6-5; D is ambiguous. The germline V and J ends were trimmed by 7 bases and 10 bases, with 11 bases remaining between them. Per the germline V gene, CDR1 is MNHEY and CDR2 is SVGAGI. The CDR3 contains 11 residues.